This T cell receptor (beta chain) is drawn from a study of T cell repertoires in cytomegalovirus infection. Turning to the study itself: In public TCR beta signatures, there were indications of both CMV infection and matching HLA type. Broader study findings: What dominated the ex vivo response were HLA-C-restricted CMV-specific TCR beta clonotypes. Identification of carriers of CMV plus the relevant HLA was achieved through cumulative public TCR beta family frequency.

Regarding this clonotype: Its antigen is still unknown.

TCRdb re-called the reads with MiXCR, one entry per CDR3 protein. The top ten clones hold 55% to 60% of a sample with about 220,000 distinct CDR3 sequences, 35% to 45% of them seen once. The CDR3 runs 14 residues. The V gene's germline CDR1 is SQVTM and CDR2 ANQGSEA. The J segment lost 5 bases and the V segment lost 5 bases, leaving 4 bases of the junction unmatched. The sequence derives from a human donor in good health (CMV status not recorded). Some clones in this sample may be carry-over from other donors' samples. The V and J genes are TRBV29-1 and TRBJ2-2, with TRBD2 matching over 11 bases. The sample here was CD8+ T cells from cultured PBMCs, taken from culture after CMV antigen stimulation. CDR3 sequence: CSVCIAGGTGELFF. CDR3 sequence (DNA): TGCAGCGTTTGCATAGCGGGAGGGACCGGGGAGCTGTTTTTT.